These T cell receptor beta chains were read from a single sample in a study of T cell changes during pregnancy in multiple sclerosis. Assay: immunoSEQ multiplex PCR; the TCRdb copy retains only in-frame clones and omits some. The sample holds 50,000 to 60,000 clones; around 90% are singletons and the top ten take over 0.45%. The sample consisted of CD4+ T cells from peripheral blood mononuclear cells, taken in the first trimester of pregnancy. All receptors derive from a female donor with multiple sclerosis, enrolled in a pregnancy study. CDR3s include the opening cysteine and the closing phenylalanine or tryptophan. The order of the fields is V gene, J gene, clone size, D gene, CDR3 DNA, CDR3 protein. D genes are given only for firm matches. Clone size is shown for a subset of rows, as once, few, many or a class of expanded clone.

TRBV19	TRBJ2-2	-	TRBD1	TGTGCCAGTAGTTCTCTCTCCGGGACAGGGAACACCGGGGAGCTGTTTTTT	CASSSLSGTGNTGELFF
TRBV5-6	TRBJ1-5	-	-	TGTGCCAGCAGCTTGGGGCCCAGGCCTTATAGCAATCAGCCCCAGCATTTT	CASSLGPRPYSNQPQHF
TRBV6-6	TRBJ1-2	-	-	TGTGCCAGCAGTCGCAGGGCTCCTAACTATGGCTACACCTTC	CASSRRAPNYGYTF
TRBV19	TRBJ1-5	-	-	TGTGCCAGTAGTACCCTCGTTCGAGAGCCCCAGCATTTT	CASSTLVREPQHF
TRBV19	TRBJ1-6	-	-	TGTGCCAGTCAGCGACAGAGTTTCTATAATTCACCCCTCCACTTT	CASQRQSFYNSPLHF
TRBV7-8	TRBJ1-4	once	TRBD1	TGTGCCAGCAGCCAACCACCCCCGGGACAGCCGAATGAAAAACTGTTTTTT	CASSQPPPGQPNEKLFF
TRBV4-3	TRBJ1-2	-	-	TGCGCCAGCAGCCAAGATCTGGGGCCCTATGGCTACACCTTC	CASSQDLGPYGYTF
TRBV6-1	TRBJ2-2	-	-	TGTGCCAGCAGTGATTGGCTGAACACCGGGGAGCTGTTTTTT	CASSDWLNTGELFF
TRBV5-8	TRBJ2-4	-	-	TGTGCCAGCAGCTTGGGAACGCGCTTAGCCAAAAACATTCAGTACTTC	CASSLGTRLAKNIQYF
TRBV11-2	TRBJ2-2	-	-	TGTGCCAGCAGCCGAGTAAAGGGGGGGATCTCGAACACCGGGGAGCTGTTTTTT	CASSRVKGGISNTGELFF
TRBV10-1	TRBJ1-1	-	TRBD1	TGCGCCAGCAGCGTGGACAGGGATAGGATGAACACTGAAGCTTTCTTT	CASSVDRDRMNTEAFF
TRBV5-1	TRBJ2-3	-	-	TGCGCCAGCAGCTTGGCTCTACAGCGGAGCACAGATACGCAGTATTTT	CASSLALQRSTDTQYF
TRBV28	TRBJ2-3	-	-	TGTGCCAGCAGTTTCCCGATCCTGGGTTCCGTCGGGGATACGCAGTATTTT	CASSFPILGSVGDTQYF
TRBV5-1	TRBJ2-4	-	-	TGCGCCAGCAGCTCAACGGGGGGCGGGAACATTCAGTACTTC	CASSSTGGGNIQYF
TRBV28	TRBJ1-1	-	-	TGTGCCAGCAGTCTTAAGAACACTGAAGCTTTCTTT	CASSLKNTEAFF
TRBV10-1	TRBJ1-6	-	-	TGCGCCGGAAGAAACAGGGATCAGAATTCACCCCTCCACTTT	CAGRNRDQNSPLHF
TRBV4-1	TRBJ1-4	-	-	TGCGCCAGCAGCCAAGCGCAGGGGCCTACTAATGAAAAACTGTTTTTT	CASSQAQGPTNEKLFF
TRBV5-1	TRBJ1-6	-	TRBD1	TGCGCCAGCAGCTTGCAGGGGGCAACTTCACCCCTCCACTTT	CASSLQGATSPLHF
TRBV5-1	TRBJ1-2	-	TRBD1	TGCGCCAGCAGACTGGGACAGGGGACCTATGGCTACACCTTC	CASRLGQGTYGYTF
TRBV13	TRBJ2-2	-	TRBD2	TGTGCCAGCAGCTTAGAGAGTAGGTGGCTAGCGGGAGGGCAAGCCACCGGGGAGCTGTTTTTT	CASSLESRWLAGGQATGELFF
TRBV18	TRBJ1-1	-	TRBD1	TGTGCCAGCACGGAGTTTGGGCAGGGGGCAACTGAAGCTTTCTTT	CASTEFGQGATEAFF
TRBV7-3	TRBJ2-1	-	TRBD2	TGTGCCAGCAGCTTATCCGGGACTAGCGGTGAGCAGTTCTTC	CASSLSGTSGEQFF